The 22 T cell receptor beta chains below come from one sample, sequenced in a study of blood T cell repertoires in COVID-19. Data came from immunoSEQ multiplex PCR; TCRdb stores just in-frame clones and leaves some out. Here the sample spans roughly 310,000 clones, roughly nine tenths being singletons. Input material: PBMCs or T cells enriched from blood (not recorded which). These receptors came from a man aged 55 to 70 who had recovered from COVID-19.

J is TRBJ2-7 and V is TRBV6-5; 7 nucleotides line up with TRBD2. After removal of 8 bases from V and 0 bases from J, the junction contained 4 bases not matched to a gene. Germline CDR1 is MNHEY and CDR2 is SVGAGI. This CDR3 has 13 residues. The CDR3 loop reads CASGRGSSYEQYF. The CDR3 DNA follows: TGTGCCAGCGGGCGGGGGAGCTCCTACGAGCAGTACTTC.

V gene TRBV6-2 or TRBV6-3 combines with J gene TRBJ2-3; D is uncertain. The CDR3 length is 14 residues. Germline V gene data show CDR1 as MNHEY and CDR2 as SVGEGT. V lost 4 bases and J 10 bases, leaving 18 bases between the germline ends. CDR3 loop: CASSFGPALTAQYF. In DNA, the CDR3 is TGTGCCAGCAGTTTTGGGCCCGCCCTTACGGCGCAGTATTTT.

The V and J genes are TRBV19 and TRBJ2-3; D gene uncertain. Trimming shortened V by 6 bases and J by 1 base, and 11 bases separated the two germline ends. This CDR3 comprises 14 residues. Germline V gene lookup returns CDR1 LNHDA and CDR2 SQIVND (reference sequence). The CDR3 sequence is CASSLAPGTDTQYF. The CDR3 nucleotides are TGTGCCAGTAGCCTGGCCCCAGGCACAGATACGCAGTATTTT.

This sequence joins TRBV9 and TRBJ1-1, with D possibly being TRBD1 (6 bases). CDR1 and CDR2 (germline): SGDLS, YYNGEE. This CDR3 is 15 amino acids long. Trimming pared 0 bases from V and 1 base from J, leaving 10 bases between. CDR3 in amino acids: CASSVVQGKNTEAFF. DNA for the CDR3: TGTGCCAGCAGCGTAGTTCAGGGGAAGAACACTGAAGCTTTCTTT.

The V call is TRBV6-5, the J call TRBJ1-1, with no clear D. This CDR3 region has 12 residues. Germline-derived CDR1 and CDR2 are MNHEY and SVGAGI. V gave up 7 bases and J gave up 6 bases, with 12 bases separating them. DNA for the CDR3: TGTGCCAGCATGGGCAGGTACCCTGAAGCTTTCTTT. This encodes CASMGRYPEAFF.

This rearrangement joins TRBV7-2 to TRBJ2-5; no clear D gene. CDR3 size: 14 residues. Deletions cut 1 base from V and 2 bases from J, with 8 bases between. Germline CDR1 is SGHTA and CDR2 is FQGNSA. CDR3 DNA: TGTGCCAGCAGCTTAGTTTACTCTCAAGAGACCCAGTACTTC. Residues: CASSLVYSQETQYF.

V is TRBV24-1 and J is TRBJ2-3, with a tentative D call TRBD2 (5 bases). Germline V lookup: CDR1 KGHDR, CDR2 SFDVKD. Trimming took 5 bases from V and 4 from J, leaving 12 bases between them. The CDR3 contains 14 residues. The CDR3 nucleotides are TGTGCCACCAGTGCGGCTAGCTTTGCAGATACGCAGTATTTT. It is translated as CATSAASFADTQYF.

The V and J genes are TRBV18 and TRBJ2-1; 8 bases match TRBD2. Trimming at V came to 6 bases and at J to 6 bases, leaving 10 bases not matched to a gene. Germline V lookup: CDR1 KGHSH, CDR2 LQKENI. CDR3 length: 15 residues. CDR3 bases: TGTGCCAGCTCCCTAAGCGGGAGACGAGTCAATGAGCAGTTCTTC. This gives the protein CASSLSGRRVNEQFF. The full variable domain, with the rest looked up from reference TRBV18 and TRBJ2-1, is NAGVMQNPRHLVRRRGQEARLRCSPMKGHSHVYWYRQLPEEGLKFMVYLQKENIIDESGMPKERFSAEFPKEGPSILRIQQVVRGDSAAYFCASSLSGRRVNEQFFGPGTRLTVL.

The chain carries TRBV7-6 and TRBJ2-5, with TRBD2 matching over 7 bases. From germline, CDR1 is SGHVS and CDR2 FNYEAQ. V trimming: 3 bases; J trimming: 4 bases; junction bases outside the gene matches: 8. CDR3 size: 15 residues. The CDR3 loop reads CASSFGGGGGETQYF. The CDR3 nucleotides read TGTGCCAGCAGCTTTGGGGGTGGCGGGGGAGAGACCCAGTACTTC.

The chain combines TRBV7-9 with TRBJ1-6; no clear D. Germline CDR1 reads SEHNR; CDR2 reads FQNEAQ (reference sequence). The CDR3 is 12 amino acids. Deletions cut 1 base from V and 10 bases from J, with 5 bases between. CDR3 DNA: TGTGCCAGCAGCTTAGGGGCCTCACCCCTCCACTTT. Protein product: CASSLGASPLHF.

The V gene is TRBV4-1, the J gene TRBJ2-2, with D tentatively TRBD1 (6 bases). CDR3 length equals 14 residues. Germline loops: CDR1 MGHRA, CDR2 YSYEKL. V dropped 3 bases and J dropped 5 bases, with 10 bases sitting between them. DNA of the CDR3: TGCGCCAGCAGCCACCGGACAGAAACCGGGGAGCTGTTTTTT. Translating gives CASSHRTETGELFF.

The chain carries TRBV7-3 and TRBJ1-6, with D possibly being TRBD1 (5 bases). The CDR3 is 14 residues long. Trimming removed 3 bases from V and 6 bases from J, with 9 bases in between. Per germline, CDR1 SGHTA and CDR2 FQGTGA. For the CDR3, the DNA is TGTGCCAGCAGCTTGGGGCACCCTAATTCACCCCTCCACTTT. Protein: CASSLGHPNSPLHF.

This chain connects TRBV5-1 to TRBJ1-2; a possible D gene is TRBD1 (5 bases). Per germline, CDR1 SGHRS and CDR2 YFSETQ. The CDR3 has 16 amino acids. V was shortened by 1 base and J by 0 bases, with 13 bases between the two germline ends. This CDR3 reads CASSLLAGVANYGYTF. The CDR3 region has the DNA TGCGCCAGCAGCTTGCTCGCGGGGGTAGCTAACTATGGCTACACCTTC.

The chain has TRBV9 and TRBJ1-1; D is unclear. The length of the CDR3 is 15 residues. Trimming took off 0 bases at V and 4 bases at J, with 13 bases between the two ends. From germline, CDR1 is SGDLS and CDR2 YYNGEE. For the CDR3, the DNA is TGTGCCAGCAGCGTAGGTGCGGCTGTTTCCACTGAAGCTTTCTTT. The encoded protein is CASSVGAAVSTEAFF.

The table lists this clone with a count of one. The chain joins TRBV3-1 (or the pseudogene TRBV3-2) to TRBJ1-2; TRBD1 aligns across 9 bases. Germline loops: CDR1 LGHDT, CDR2 YNNKEL (reference sequence). V lost 5 bases to trimming and J lost 3 bases; unmatched junction nucleotides: 4. The CDR3 consists of 14 residues. The CDR3 protein is CASSARTGDYGYTF. CDR3 coding DNA: TGTGCCAGCAGCGCTCGGACAGGGGACTATGGCTACACCTTC.

The chain uses TRBV7-9 and TRBJ2-3, with TRBD2 matching over 13 bases. V shed 5 bases and J 1 base; nucleotides not matched to a gene: 3. Germline V gene data show CDR1 as SEHNR and CDR2 as FQNEAQ (reference sequence). The CDR3 is made up of 16 amino acids. The CDR3 DNA follows: TGTGCCAGCAGCCCCGGGACTAGCGGGGGCACAGATACGCAGTATTTT. It yields the protein CASSPGTSGGTDTQYF.

This clone was seen only once. The CDR3 DNA reads as TGTGCCAGCAGTGACCACAGGGCCTCCTACGAGCAGTACTTC. It codes for CASSDHRASYEQYF. The V call is TRBV6-1, the J call TRBJ2-7, with D possibly being TRBD1 (6 bases). Per germline, CDR1 MNHNS and CDR2 SASEGT. The CDR3 has 14 residues. The V and J ends lost 3 bases and 0 bases respectively, with 9 bases between them.

Here the CDR3 reads CASNPTGGEQFF. The CDR3 DNA reads TGTGCCAGCAATCCTACGGGGGGGGAGCAGTTCTTC. The chain couples TRBV12-3 or TRBV12-4 to TRBJ2-1; 8 bases align to TRBD2. This CDR3 has 12 amino acids. V shed 7 bases and J 10 bases; nucleotides not matched to a gene: 6.

This chain connects TRBV18 to TRBJ1-4; D may be TRBD1 (6 bases). There are 15 residues in the CDR3. The germline gives CDR1 KGHSH, CDR2 LQKENI. Trimming took off 4 bases at V and 2 bases at J, with 11 bases between the two ends. The CDR3 sequence is CASSQTGFTNEKLFF. Written as DNA, the CDR3 is TGTGCCAGCTCACAAACAGGGTTTACTAATGAAAAACTGTTTTTT.

The gene calls are TRBV15 and TRBJ1-6; D gene uncertain. CDR3 length equals 15 residues. Germline V gene sequence: CDR1 LNHNV, CDR2 YYDKDF (reference sequence). Trimming removed 3 bases at V and 3 bases at J, with 9 bases between. The CDR3 DNA reads TGTGCCACCAGCAGCGAGACACACTATAATTCACCCCTCCACTTT. Its protein is CATSSETHYNSPLHF. Looking up the rest from reference TRBV15 and TRBJ1-6 gives the full variable domain: DAMVIQNPRYQVTQFGKPVTLSCSQTLNHNVMYWYQQKSSQAPKLLFHYYDKDFNNEADTPDNFQSRRPNTSFCFLDIRSPGLGDTAMYLCATSSETHYNSPLHFGNGTRLTVT.

The chain carries TRBV7-6 and TRBJ1-6; TRBD1 matches at 7 bases. V lost 0 bases to trimming and J lost 9 bases; unmatched junction nucleotides: 8. The length of the CDR3 is 16 residues. The germline gives CDR1 SGHVS, CDR2 FNYEAQ. DNA for the CDR3: TGTGCCAGCAGCTTAGCCCTGACAGGGAGATCTTCACCCCTCCACTTT. Protein sequence: CASSLALTGRSSPLHF.

This clone was seen only once. The chain couples TRBV7-9 to TRBJ1-2; TRBD1 matches 10 bases. The CDR3 runs to 16 residues. The J segment lost 2 bases and the V segment lost 1 base, leaving 4 bases of the junction unmatched. CDR1 is SEHNR, CDR2 FQNEAQ, per germline (reference sequence). The CDR3 spells CASSLDVTGGNYGYTF. In DNA, the CDR3 is TGTGCCAGCAGCTTAGACGTGACAGGGGGCAACTATGGCTACACCTTC.